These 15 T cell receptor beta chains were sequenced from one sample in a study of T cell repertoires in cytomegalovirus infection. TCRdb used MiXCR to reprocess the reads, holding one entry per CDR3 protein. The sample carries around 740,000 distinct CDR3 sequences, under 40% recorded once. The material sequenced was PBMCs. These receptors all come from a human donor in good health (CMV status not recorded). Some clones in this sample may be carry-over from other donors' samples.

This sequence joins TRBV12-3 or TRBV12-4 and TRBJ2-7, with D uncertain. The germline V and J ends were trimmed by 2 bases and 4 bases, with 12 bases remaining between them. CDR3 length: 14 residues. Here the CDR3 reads CASSLSPSGYEQYF. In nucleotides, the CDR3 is TGTGCCAGCAGTTTAAGTCCTTCAGGTTACGAGCAGTACTTC.

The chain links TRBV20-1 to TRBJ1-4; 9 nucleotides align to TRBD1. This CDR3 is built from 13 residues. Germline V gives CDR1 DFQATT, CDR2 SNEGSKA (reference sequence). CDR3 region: CSFTGTGSEKLFF. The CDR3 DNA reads TGCAGCTTTACCGGGACAGGGTCTGAAAAACTGTTTTTT.

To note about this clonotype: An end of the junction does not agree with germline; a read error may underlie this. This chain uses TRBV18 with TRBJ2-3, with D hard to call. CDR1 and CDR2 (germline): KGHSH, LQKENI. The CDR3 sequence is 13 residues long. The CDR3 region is CASSPGRTDTPYF. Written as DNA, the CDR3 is TGTGCCAGCTCCCCTGGACGAACAGATACGCCGTATTTT. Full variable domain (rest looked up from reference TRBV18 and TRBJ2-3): NAGVMQNPRHLVRRRGQEARLRCSPMKGHSHVYWYRQLPEEGLKFMVYLQKENIIDESGMPKERFSAEFPKEGPSILRIQQVVRGDSAAYFCASSPGRTDTPYFGPGTRLTVL.

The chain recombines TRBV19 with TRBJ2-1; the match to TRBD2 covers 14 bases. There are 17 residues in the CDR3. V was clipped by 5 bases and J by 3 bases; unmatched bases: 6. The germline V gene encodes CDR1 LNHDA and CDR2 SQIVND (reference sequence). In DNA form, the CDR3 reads TGTGCCAGTAGTGACCCCGGGACTAGCGGGGGCTACAATGAGCAGTTCTTC. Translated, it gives CASSDPGTSGGYNEQFF.

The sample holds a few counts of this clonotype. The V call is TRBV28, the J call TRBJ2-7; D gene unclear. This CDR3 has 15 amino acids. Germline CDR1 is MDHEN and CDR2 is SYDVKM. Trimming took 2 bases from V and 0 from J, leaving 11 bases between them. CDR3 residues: CASSLVSTGSYEQYF. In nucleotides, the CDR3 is TGTGCCAGCAGTTTAGTTTCGACTGGCTCCTACGAGCAGTACTTC.

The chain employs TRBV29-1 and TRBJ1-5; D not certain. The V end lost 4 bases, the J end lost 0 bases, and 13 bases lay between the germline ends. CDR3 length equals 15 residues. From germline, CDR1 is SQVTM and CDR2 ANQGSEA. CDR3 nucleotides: TGCAGCGTTGCGGGCGGTGTGGCTAGCAATCAGCCCCAGCATTTT. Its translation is CSVAGGVASNQPQHF.

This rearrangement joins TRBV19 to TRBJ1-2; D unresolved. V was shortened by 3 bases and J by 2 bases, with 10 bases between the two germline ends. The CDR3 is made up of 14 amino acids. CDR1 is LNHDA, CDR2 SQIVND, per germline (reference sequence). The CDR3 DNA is TGTGCCAGTAGTATGTGGGAACTCAACTATGGCTACACCTTC. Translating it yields CASSMWELNYGYTF.

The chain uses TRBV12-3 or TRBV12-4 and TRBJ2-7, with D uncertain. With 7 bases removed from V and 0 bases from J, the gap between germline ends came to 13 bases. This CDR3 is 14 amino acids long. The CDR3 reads CASTHPGLSYEQYF. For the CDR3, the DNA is TGTGCCAGCACTCACCCCGGCCTCTCCTACGAGCAGTACTTC.

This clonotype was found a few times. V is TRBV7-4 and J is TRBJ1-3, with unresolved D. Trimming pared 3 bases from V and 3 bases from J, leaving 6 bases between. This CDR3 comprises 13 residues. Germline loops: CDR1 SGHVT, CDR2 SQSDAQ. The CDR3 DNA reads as TGTGCCAGCAGCTTGGCAGATGGAAACACCATATATTTT. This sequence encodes CASSLADGNTIYF.

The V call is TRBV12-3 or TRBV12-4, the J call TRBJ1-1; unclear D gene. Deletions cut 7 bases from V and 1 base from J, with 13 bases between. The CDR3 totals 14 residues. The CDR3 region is CASTHGPENTEAFF. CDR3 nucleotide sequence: TGTGCCAGCACCCACGGCCCGGAGAACACTGAAGCTTTCTTT.

CDR3 region: CSQLTGQDSSYNEQFF. The CDR3 DNA is TGCAGTCAACTAACGGGACAAGACAGCTCCTACAATGAGCAGTTCTTC. J is TRBJ2-1 and V is TRBV20-1; TRBD1 is a possible D gene (6 bases). The germline V and J ends were trimmed by 8 bases and 0 bases, with 20 bases remaining between them. The CDR3 has 16 amino acids. Germline-derived CDR1 and CDR2 are DFQATT and SNEGSKA (reference sequence).

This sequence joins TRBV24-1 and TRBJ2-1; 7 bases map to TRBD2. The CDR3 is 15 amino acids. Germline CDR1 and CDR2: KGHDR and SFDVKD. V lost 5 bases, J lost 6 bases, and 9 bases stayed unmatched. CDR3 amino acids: CATSGTRGSVNEQFF. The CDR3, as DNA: TGTGCCACCAGTGGGACTAGAGGGTCGGTCAATGAGCAGTTCTTC.

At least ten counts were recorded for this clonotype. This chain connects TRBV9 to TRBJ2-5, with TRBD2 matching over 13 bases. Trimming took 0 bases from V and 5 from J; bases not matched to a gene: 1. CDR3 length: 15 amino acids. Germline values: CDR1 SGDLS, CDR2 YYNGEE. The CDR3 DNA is TGTGCCAGCAGCGTAGGACTAGCGGGGGGCGAGACCCAGTACTTC. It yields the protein CASSVGLAGGETQYF. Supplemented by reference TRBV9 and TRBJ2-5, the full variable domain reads DSGVTQTPKHLITATGQRVTLRCSPRSGDLSVYWYQQSLDQGLQFLIQYYNGEERAKGNILERFSAQQFPDLHSELNLSSLELGDSALYFCASSVGLAGGETQYFGPGTRLLVL.

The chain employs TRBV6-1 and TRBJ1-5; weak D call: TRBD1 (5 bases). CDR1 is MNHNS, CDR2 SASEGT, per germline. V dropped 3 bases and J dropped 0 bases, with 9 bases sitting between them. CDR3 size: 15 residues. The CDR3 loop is CASSESGVSNQPQHF. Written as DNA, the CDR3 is TGTGCCAGCAGTGAGTCGGGGGTTAGCAATCAGCCCCAGCATTTT.

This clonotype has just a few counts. CDR3 sequence (DNA): TGTGCCAGCAGCTTAACCGGGACAGGGATTTCGAACACTGAAGCTTTCTTT. Translation: CASSLTGTGISNTEAFF. The V and J genes are TRBV28 and TRBJ1-1, with 9 bases aligning to TRBD1. Germline loops: CDR1 MDHEN, CDR2 SYDVKM. The junction had 12 bases not matched to a gene; V was cut back by 6 bases and J by 1 base. This CDR3 region has 17 residues.